This T cell receptor beta chain was identified during a study of T cell responses to AZD1222 COVID-19 vaccine. Study-wide results and caveats: Vaccine-related CD4 TCRs covered spike, predominating at 160-218 and 743-854.

The method was immunoSEQ multiplex PCR; TCRdb's version includes in-frame clones alone and lacks a portion of them. The data hold tens of thousands of clones, with 85% to 90% observed a single time. Second-dose groups at about 4 or about 12 weeks were pooled. With regard to this clone: Its antigen remains unknown.

This sequence was found in an adult who received the AZD1222 COVID-19 vaccine. The sequencing here drew on peripheral blood, taken 28 days after the second AZD1222 dose.

CDR3: CASRWRQDTDTQYF. The CDR3 DNA sequence: TGTGCCAGTCGATGGAGGCAGGACACAGATACGCAGTATTTT. The V and J genes are TRBV19 and TRBJ2-3, with D possibly being TRBD2 (5 bases). V gave up 8 bases and J gave up 2 bases, with 14 bases separating them. CDR3 size: 14 residues. Germline V gene lookup returns CDR1 LNHDA and CDR2 SQIVND (reference sequence).